Presented here are 22 T cell receptor beta chains from one specimen sequenced in a study of CD8+ T cells in alopecia areata. TCR sequencing used cDNA made by reverse transcription of extracted RNA. Sequenced by immunoSEQ multiplex PCR; TCRdb stores in-frame clones only, minus some. This repertoire shows over 150,000 clones, around three fifths found once; its top ten account for approximately 15%. Treatment reported: oral pan-JAK inhibitor, 5-10 mg twice daily. This specimen was CD4+ T cells sorted from blood, taken at week 24, from a patient treated with tofacitinib. The receptors were gathered from a human donor with alopecia areata.

The V call is TRBV23-1, the J call TRBJ1-2, with no clear D. TRBV23-1 is classed as an ORF, of uncertain function. Trimming cost V 0 bases and J 6 bases, with 11 bases left between them. The CDR3 runs to 14 residues. CDR3 DNA sequence: TGCGCCAGCAGTCAATCGAGGCCCTTTGATGGCTACACCTTC. Residues: CASSQSRPFDGYTF.

The genes are TRBV19 and TRBJ2-7; D is undetermined. The CDR3 runs to 11 residues. From germline, CDR1 is LNHDA and CDR2 SQIVND (reference sequence). With 10 bases removed from V and 6 bases from J, the gap between germline ends came to 13 bases. CDR3 bases: TGTGCCACCCGAAGCACGGGCGAGCAGTACTTC. Its translation: CATRSTGEQYF.

The chain employs TRBV6-5 and TRBJ1-2; D gene unclear. The CDR3 is made up of 14 amino acids. CDR1 MNHEY and CDR2 SVGAGI come from the germline V gene. Trimming shortened V by 4 bases and J by 6 bases, and 15 bases separated the two germline ends. In nucleotides, the CDR3 is TGTGCCAGCAGTTTCGCCGTACCCGGGAATGGCTACACCTTC. It encodes CASSFAVPGNGYTF.

Note on this clone: One end of the junction is discordant with germline, which a read error may explain. In the same sample, other DNA sequences code for this CDR3. This rearrangement joins TRBV4-1 to TRBJ1-4; possibly TRBD1 for D (5 bases). The CDR3 extends over 15 amino acids. Germline V gene data show CDR1 as MGHRA and CDR2 as YSYEKL. CDR3 coding DNA: TGTGCCAGCAGCCAAGATCTCAGGGAGGGGGAAAAACTGTTTTTT. Translation gives CASSQDLREGEKLFF.

This clone has only a few counts. V is TRBV15 and J is TRBJ2-7; 7 bases fit TRBD1. Germline-derived CDR1 and CDR2 are LNHNV and YYDKDF (reference sequence). V lost 5 bases and J lost 9; bases outside the gene matches: 10. The CDR3 totals 13 residues. Here the CDR3 DNA reads TGTGCCACCAGCGGGACAGCCGTCCAAAGGCAGTACTTC. As protein: CATSGTAVQRQYF. Variable domain in full (rest from reference TRBV15 and TRBJ2-7): DAMVIQNPRYQVTQFGKPVTLSCSQTLNHNVMYWYQQKSSQAPKLLFHYYDKDFNNEADTPDNFQSRRPNTSFCFLDIRSPGLGDTAMYLCATSGTAVQRQYFGPGTRLTVT.

V is TRBV29-1 and J is TRBJ2-7, with D tentatively TRBD1 (6 bases). There are 12 residues in the CDR3. Trimming removed 7 bases at V and 3 bases at J, with 13 bases between. The germline CDR1 and CDR2 sequences are SQVTM and ANQGSEA. The CDR3 loop is CSGRTVSYEQYF. For the CDR3, the DNA is TGCAGCGGGCGGACAGTGAGCTACGAGCAGTACTTC.

The chain couples TRBV7-9 to TRBJ1-2, with 7 bases that match TRBD1. CDR3 length: 13 residues. CDR1 is SEHNR and CDR2 is FQNEAQ in the germline V gene (reference sequence). V lost 6 bases and J lost 6; bases outside the gene matches: 7. In nucleotides, the CDR3 is TGTGCCAGCAGACGTCGGGACAGCCATGGCTACACCTTC. It yields the protein CASRRRDSHGYTF.

This clone has at least ten counts. V and J are TRBV5-6 and TRBJ2-2; no clear D. V dropped 2 bases and J dropped 7 bases, with 6 bases sitting between them. Germline V gene data show CDR1 as SGHDT and CDR2 as YYEEEE. CDR3 length: 12 residues. The CDR3 region has the DNA TGTGCCAGCAGCTTATTCGACGGGGAGCTGTTTTTT. Translated, it gives CASSLFDGELFF.

This chain connects TRBV9 to TRBJ1-1; no clear D gene. CDR1 SGDLS and CDR2 YYNGEE come from the germline V gene. V was clipped by 4 bases and J by 5 bases, with 12 bases between them. The CDR3 extends over 13 amino acids. The CDR3 nucleotides are TGTGCCAGCAGCTTCTCACTGGGGACTGAAGCTTTCTTT. As protein: CASSFSLGTEAFF.

The J gene is TRBJ2-2, the V gene TRBV6-5; D is uncertain. Germline assignment: CDR1 MNHEY and CDR2 SVGAGI. The V gene lost 10 bases and the J gene lost 2 bases, with 11 bases spanning the gap. The CDR3 loop spans 13 amino acids. The DNA for the CDR3 is TGTGCCACCGTGGAACTAAACACCGGGGAGCTGTTTTTT. Translation: CATVELNTGELFF.

The chain carries TRBV7-9 and TRBJ2-1, with TRBD2 matching 12 bases. The CDR3 consists of 16 residues. The germline gives CDR1 SEHNR, CDR2 FQNEAQ (reference sequence). Trimming took 5 bases from V and 3 from J; bases not matched to a gene: 5. The CDR3 DNA reads as TGTGCCAGCAGCCCTAGACTAGCGGGGGACTACAATGAGCAGTTCTTC. Translated, it gives CASSPRLAGDYNEQFF.

The chain combines TRBV30 with TRBJ1-5, with D maybe TRBD1 (5 bases). There are 15 residues in the CDR3. Trimming took off 1 base at V and 0 bases at J, with 10 bases between the two ends. Germline CDR1 GTSNPN, CDR2 SVGIG (reference sequence). The CDR3 reads CAWSGTGASNQPQHF. In DNA form, the CDR3 reads TGTGCCTGGAGTGGAACAGGAGCTAGCAATCAGCCCCAGCATTTT. Complete variable domain (other parts from reference TRBV30 and TRBJ1-5): SQTIHQWPATLVQPVGSPLSLECTVEGTSNPNLYWYRQAAGRGLQLLFYSVGIGQISSEVPQNLSASRPQDRQFILSSKKLLLSDSGFYLCAWSGTGASNQPQHFGDGTRLSIL.

The rearrangement joins TRBV27 to TRBJ2-7, with TRBD2 identical over 8 bases. The V segment lost 0 bases and the J segment 7 bases; nucleotides outside the gene matches: 11. The CDR3 extends over 16 amino acids. Germline V gene data show CDR1 as MNHEY and CDR2 as SMNVEV (reference sequence). The CDR3 loop is CASSLSAGGARREQYF. As DNA, the CDR3 is TGTGCCAGCAGTTTATCCGCCGGGGGGGCCAGACGGGAGCAGTACTTC.

The chain is built from TRBV28 and TRBJ2-7; D possibly corresponds to TRBD2 (5 bases). The germline gives CDR1 MDHEN, CDR2 SYDVKM. The CDR3 runs 11 residues. V was shortened by 5 bases and J by 6 bases, with 8 bases between the two germline ends. The CDR3 spells CASSRRIEQYF. CDR3 in DNA: TGTGCCAGCAGTAGGAGGATCGAGCAGTACTTC. Combining the CDR3 with reference TRBV28 and TRBJ2-7 gives the whole variable domain DVKVTQSSRYLVKRTGEKVFLECVQDMDHENMFWYRQDPGLGLRLIYFSYDVKMKEKGDIPEGYSVSREKKERFSLILESASTNQTSMYLCASSRRIEQYFGPGTRLTVT.

V gene TRBV30 combines with J gene TRBJ2-1, with D uncertain. The ends were cut back, 1 base at V and 4 bases at J, with 5 bases in the middle. The CDR3 runs 12 residues. Germline V gives CDR1 GTSNPN, CDR2 SVGIG (reference sequence). The chain's CDR3 is CAWSGKYNEQFF. CDR3 nucleotides: TGTGCCTGGAGTGGGAAGTACAATGAGCAGTTCTTC.

V is TRBV19 and J is TRBJ2-7; TRBD1 agrees at 8 bases. V shed 5 bases, J shed 5 bases, and the junction held 5 bases outside the gene matches. Germline V gene sequence: CDR1 LNHDA, CDR2 SQIVND (reference sequence). The CDR3 runs to 13 residues. This CDR3 is CASSRQGRNEQYF. Written as DNA, the CDR3 is TGTGCCAGTAGTCGACAGGGGAGGAACGAGCAGTACTTC.

This clone was seen more than once but under ten times. The chain recombines TRBV4-1 with TRBJ2-2; D is perhaps TRBD1 or TRBD2 (5 bases each). Germline values: CDR1 MGHRA, CDR2 YSYEKL. The CDR3 has 15 amino acids. Trimming pared 4 bases from V and 5 bases from J, leaving 14 bases between. The CDR3 DNA sequence: TGCGCCAGCAGCCTGGAGACTGGGACGACCGGGGAGCTGTTTTTT. The encoded protein is CASSLETGTTGELFF.

This clone was counted between two and nine times. The V and J genes are TRBV6-5 and TRBJ1-2; D not certain. The germline V gene encodes CDR1 MNHEY and CDR2 SVGAGI. Trimming took 5 bases from V and 4 from J, leaving 11 bases between them. The CDR3 covers 13 residues. CDR3 DNA: TGTGCCAGCAGTCACGGGATCGGCTATGGCTACACCTTC. Translation: CASSHGIGYGYTF.

For the CDR3, the DNA is TGCGCCAGCAGCCCGGCCGCTTCTACCGGGAACACTGAAGCTTTCTTT. Encoded protein: CASSPAASTGNTEAFF. The V and J genes are TRBV5-1 and TRBJ1-1; D remains unclear. Germline CDR1 reads SGHRS; CDR2 reads YFSETQ. Trimming took 4 bases from V and 1 from J, leaving 17 bases between them. This CDR3 is built from 16 residues.

J is TRBJ1-1 and V is TRBV5-1, with D hard to call. V was shortened by 0 bases and J by 6 bases, with 12 bases between the two germline ends. Germline V gene sequence: CDR1 SGHRS, CDR2 YFSETQ. This CDR3 has 14 amino acids. In nucleotides, the CDR3 is TGCGCCAGCAGCTTGGGGCCGTCGGTCCCTGAAGCTTTCTTT. Translation gives CASSLGPSVPEAFF.

The chain carries TRBV5-1 and TRBJ2-5; D perhaps matches TRBD2 (5 bases). CDR1 is SGHRS and CDR2 is YFSETQ in the germline V gene. Trimming stripped 0 bases from V and 7 bases from J, with 13 bases between. The CDR3 contains 14 residues. The CDR3 coding sequence is TGCGCCAGCAGCTTGGAGACTAACCACGGGACCCAGTACTTC. It codes for CASSLETNHGTQYF. The full variable domain, rest sourced from reference TRBV5-1 and TRBJ2-5, is KAGVTQTPRYLIKTRGQQVTLSCSPISGHRSVSWYQQTPGQGLQFLFEYFSETQRNKGNFPGRFSGRQFSNSRSEMNVSTLELGDSALYLCASSLETNHGTQYFGPGTRLLVL.

This clone was seen only once. The CDR3 sequence is CASSGGGHSNQPQHF. The CDR3 DNA follows: TGTGCCAGCAGTGGGGGCGGACATAGCAATCAGCCCCAGCATTTT. The chain links TRBV6-1 to TRBJ1-5, with a weak D call TRBD1 (5 bases). Germline V CDR1 and CDR2: MNHNS, SASEGT. Trimming stripped 4 bases from V and 0 bases from J, with 10 bases between. This CDR3 region has 15 residues.